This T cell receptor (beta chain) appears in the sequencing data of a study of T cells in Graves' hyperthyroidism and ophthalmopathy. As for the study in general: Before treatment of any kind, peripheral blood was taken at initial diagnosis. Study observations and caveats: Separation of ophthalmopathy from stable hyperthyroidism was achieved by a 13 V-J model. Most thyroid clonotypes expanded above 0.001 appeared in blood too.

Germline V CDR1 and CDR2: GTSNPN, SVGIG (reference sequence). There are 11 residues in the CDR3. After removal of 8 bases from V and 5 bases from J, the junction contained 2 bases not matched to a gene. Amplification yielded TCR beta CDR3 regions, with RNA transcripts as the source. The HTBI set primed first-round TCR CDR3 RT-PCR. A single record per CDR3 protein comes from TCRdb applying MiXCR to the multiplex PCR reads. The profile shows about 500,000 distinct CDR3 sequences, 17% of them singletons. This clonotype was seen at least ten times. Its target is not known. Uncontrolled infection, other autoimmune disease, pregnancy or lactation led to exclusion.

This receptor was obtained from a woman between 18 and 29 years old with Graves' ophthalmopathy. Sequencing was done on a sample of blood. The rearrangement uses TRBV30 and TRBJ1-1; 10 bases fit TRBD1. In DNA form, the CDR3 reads TGTGCCGGGGACAGGGGAACTGAAGCTTTCTTT. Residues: CAGDRGTEAFF. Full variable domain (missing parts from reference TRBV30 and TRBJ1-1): SQTIHQWPATLVQPVGSPLSLECTVEGTSNPNLYWYRQAAGRGLQLLFYSVGIGQISSEVPQNLSASRPQDRQFILSSKKLLLSDSGFYLCAGDRGTEAFFGQGTRLTVV.